This TCR beta chain originates from a study of cytomegalovirus exposure and HLA in healthy donors (dated by TCRdb to 2016 to 2017). Looking at the study overall: An earlier analysis of approximately 640 of the donors reported 250 to 350 Gb of sequence data and approximately 110 million unique TCR beta sequences from about 179 million T cells. Roughly 290 gigabases of sequencing data and tens of millions of unique TCR sequences made up an early release that covered roughly 670 HLA-typed donors. The genetic ancestry cluster associated with self-reported Caucasian donors included around 76% of the roughly 410 genotyped donors. The aim of the study was to test whether cataloging public T cell receptors could identify signatures of past pathogen exposure. Using immunosequencing, the study profiled T cell repertoires from around 680 subjects and related those repertoires to cytomegalovirus serostatus. A separate validation cohort of some 130 different subjects was used in addition to the approximately 640-subject first cohort. To predict cytomegalovirus infection status, the study brought together high-throughput TCR immunosequencing, statistical association of individual TCRs with disease status, and machine learning. A later analysis re-examined previously published TCR beta repertoires from 610 or so donors and added high-resolution HLA genotyping to investigate patterns of TCR occurrence. Rather than using new phenotypic data, the later analysis identified candidate immune exposures from TCR beta sequences and from how often those sequences occurred across donors. In an earlier analysis of 500 to 650 of the donors, high-throughput TCR beta sequencing was used to judge whether each TCR beta V gene segment behaved as functional or pseudogenic. Alongside the repertoire data, information on donor age, sex, ethnicity and CMV serostatus was compiled. Genome-wide SNP genotypes for about 65% of the roughly 670 donors were used in a later genetic analysis, which treated that subset as a discovery cohort. All discovery cohort repertoires had been generated using a single sequencing platform. HLA typing included class I and class II loci at four-digit resolution. Typing coverage differed by locus: A, B, C, DRB1 and DQB1 were typed in roughly 620-630 donors, DQA1 in 500 to 550, DPA1 in 606, and DPB1 in just under 490. Several DR-DQ haplotypes were treated as single units for association and clustering because of strong linkage in the cohort. Among roughly 400 genotyped donors of the cohort, an average of 235,054 unique TCR beta nucleotide sequences were sequenced per donor, roughly 20% of them non-productive. On the study overall, not on this receptor specifically: The cohort was sequenced for TCR beta chains only, and without alpha or paired-chain data the features that could be detected were limited. Across donors, most TCR sequences were observed very rarely, whereas some public TCRs were present in many individuals. Immune exposure information for the cohort was limited to CMV serostatus. Cytomegalovirus status was reported to be diagnosed by the classifier with high specificity and sensitivity in both the original and validation cohorts. Correlated functional status among segregating V segments might be attributable to linkage disequilibrium, but an unknown experimental factor could not be ruled out. A cluster of highly shared sequence variants was judged likely to be a technical artifact of the sequencing pipeline. Roughly uniform sequencing depth across donors was assumed in presence/absence analyses, although this assumption may not hold. The authors suggested that the approach could potentially be generalized to other disease states and immunological phenotypes. In vitro tests confirmed that a few of the cytomegalovirus-associated TCR beta chains recognize cytomegalovirus antigens. Because some donors lacked HLA typing at each locus, the association tests relied only on the typed subset. An association between a missense DCLRE1C variant and V-gene and J-gene trimming of TCR beta chains was found in a later genetic analysis and replicated in an independent cohort. A total of fewer than 200 TCR beta chains were listed by the study as associated with cytomegalovirus. In a later genetic analysis, fewer N-insertions in productive TCRs were reported among donors in an Asian-associated ancestry cluster than the 666-donor mean. An earlier analysis of 587 of the donors showed that most TCR beta V segments appeared in productive rearrangements either about 87% or about 30% of the time, which broadly matched IMGT annotations. In a later analysis, the rate of TCR association differed among HLA loci, with DRB1 alleles having the most associated TCRs and HLA-C alleles having the fewest. Most CMV-associated TCR beta chains appeared to be HLA-restricted in a later analysis, and the HLA associations seemed to be driven largely by CMV exposure. A further reported finding was that TCR beta sequences accurately predicted the HLA-A and HLA-B alleles for most subjects in the first cohort. Several of the top co-occurrence clusters appeared to be linked to parvovirus B19, influenza, CMV and Epstein-Barr virus, according to a later analysis. In a later analysis, HLA-associated TCR beta chains were found to be more clonally expanded and to have lower generation probabilities than equally common non-associated chains. Specific HLA alleles were associated with 18,000 or so TCR beta sequences at a false discovery rate of 0.05 in a later analysis. Some IMGT-functional V segments, including TRBV6-2 and TRBV6-3, could not be told apart with the 87-base-pair reads, so those segments were excluded. Assigning TCR associations to individual alleles was difficult when HLA alleles, especially DR and DQ, strongly co-occurred. Fewer than 20 rarely observed V segments, including chromosome 9 orphons, were excluded from the earlier analysis of 550 to 700 of the donors because counts were too low.

Turning to this clone: What antigen it recognizes has not been identified. The input lacks base qualities; no much larger clone sits a single base away.

The library relied on the immunoSEQ multiplex PCR assay. A mixture of 60 forward primers for TCR Vbeta segments and 13 reverse primers for TCR Jbeta segments was used in the multiplex PCR. A multiplex PCR assay on genomic DNA amplified the CDR3 region of rearranged TCR beta genes. The amplified TCR beta libraries were sequenced on the Illumina HiSeq System as 87-base-pair reads. Turning to the authors' computational methods: A later analysis counted approximately 76 million unique TCR beta chains across the 670 or so repertoires, and roughly 10 million of these chains were shared by at least two donors. Raw reads were error-corrected and collapsed into unique sequences by a nearest-neighbor algorithm in which closely related sequences were merged to remove PCR and sequencing errors. Alignment of CDR3 sequences to IMGT reference sequences was used to assign V, D and J gene segments. For a sequence to be retained, a match of at least six nucleotides was required to both a V gene segment and a J gene segment. A rearrangement counted as productive if the CDR3 had no stop codons and remained in frame with V and J, and every other rearrangement counted as non-productive. Following IMGT convention, CDR3 was defined as the stretch from the second conserved V-encoded cysteine up to the conserved J-encoded phenylalanine. The earlier analysis of a few hundred of the donors excluded sequences that lacked an unambiguous match to a single V gene segment. An earlier analysis of some 610 of the donors called V segments functional above 56.7% productive rearrangements and segregating when the between-donor standard deviation exceeded 5%. To diagnose cytomegalovirus status from the catalog of TCR beta chain sequences, a statistical classification framework was built. In a later analysis, V and J genes were assigned by comparing TCR nucleotide sequences against IMGT/GENE-DB human TR gene sequences. A later analysis assigned CDR3 sequences and most-parsimonious VDJ recombination scenarios with the TCRdist pipeline. In a later analysis, every TCR beta chain was defined by the combination of its CDR3 amino acid sequence and its V-gene family, and reads without a unique V-gene family were dropped. In a later analysis, approximately 640 highly shared, low-generation-probability nucleotide sequences were removed to address suspected cross-contamination and a sequencing artifact. A later analysis calculated a clonal expansion index for each public chain from normalized within-repertoire ranks of inferred template counts. Generation probabilities in a later analysis came from a VDJ recombination model fitted to out-of-frame rearrangements, and those results were checked against IGoR. Hypergeometric tests were used in a later analysis to score TCR-TCR, TCR-HLA and TCR-CMV co-occurrence, with a repertoire-size bias correction applied to the TCR pairs. In a later analysis, false discovery rates were estimated by permuting HLA or CMV assignments 20 times. A later analysis grouped co-occurring TCRs with DBSCAN, adding TCRdist sequence similarity when clustering within HLA-allele-positive subsets. Repertoires with fewer than 30,000 or more than 120,000 public chains, plus five repertoires with anomalous nucleotide sharing, were excluded from co-occurrence clustering. Imported from immuneACCESS, the table was reduced by TCRdb to in-frame sequences with V and J called. These copies leave out some clones; in studies compared against another copy, an unresolved V gene accounts for under half, and the cause of the remainder is not known. V and J calls plus clone size are reproduced from that table; the DNA served to infer D and trimming. This sample is represented by around 130,000 clones; 65% to 90% of them were singletons. In total, the top ten clones hold about 0.71% of the sample.

The cohort consisted of 600 to 750 healthy bone marrow donors. At the time of sampling, all cohort members were nominally healthy, though unrecorded immune exposures were likely present. The donor was CMV seronegative and belonged to the group of several hundred seronegative cohort members. A peripheral blood sample was collected from each donor, and TCR beta sequencing was performed on peripheral blood mononuclear cells. Genomic DNA was extracted from the blood cell samples with the Qiagen DNeasy Blood Extraction Kit. CDR1 and CDR2 (PRHDT, FYEKMQ) derive from the germline V gene (reference sequence). The CDR3, cysteine through phenylalanine, is 12 amino acids long. Only CDR3 DNA is held: 36 bases, read in frame from base 1. Trimming removed 2 bases from V and 4 bases from J, leaving 4 bases between the germline ends.

The sequence derives from a man between 18 and 35 years old in good health and CMV-seronegative. Recombination joined TRBV13 with TRBJ2-3, with no reliable assignment of the D segment. Sequencing input: PBMCs. The CDR3 region has the sequence CASSLLADTQYF. The nucleotide sequence reads as follows: TGTGCCAGCAGCTTACTTGCAGATACGCAGTATTTT.